Shown below are 31 T cell receptor beta chains from a single sample sequenced in a study of neurological immune-mediated disorders. TCRdb independently ran MiXCR on the 5' RACE reads; one entry per CDR3 protein. The sample lists approximately 65,000 distinct CDR3 sequences; roughly 4.9% were seen once. Specimen: PBMCs. These receptors all stem from a human donor with multiple sclerosis. The donor label of this sample is uncertain.

This clonotype has a count of ten or more. The chain recombines TRBV20-1 with TRBJ2-3; D unclear. CDR3 length equals 15 residues. Trimming pared 6 bases from V and 6 bases from J, leaving 22 bases between. Germline V gives CDR1 DFQATT, CDR2 SNEGSKA (reference sequence). This CDR3 reads CSAEVGTTPSDTQYF. The CDR3 DNA sequence: TGCAGTGCAGAAGTAGGTACGACGCCCTCCGATACGCAGTATTTT.

This clonotype was counted many times. The chain carries TRBV5-5 and TRBJ2-3; 11 positions agree with TRBD1. V lost 4 bases and J lost 5; bases outside the gene matches: 9. The CDR3 consists of 16 residues. The germline V gene has CDR1 SGHKS and CDR2 YYEKEE (reference sequence). The CDR3 DNA follows: TGTGCCAGCAGCACAGGGACAGGGGGATTACGAGATACGCAGTATTTT. Translated, it gives CASSTGTGGLRDTQYF.

This clonotype was seen many times. This rearrangement joins TRBV5-1 to TRBJ1-4; 7 bases are shared with TRBD1. CDR1 is SGHRS, CDR2 YFSETQ, per germline. CDR3 length: 14 residues. V shed 3 bases, J shed 5 bases, and the junction held 4 bases outside the gene matches. The CDR3 DNA reads as TGCGCCAGCAGCTCAGGACAGGACAATGAAAAACTGTTTTTT. Amino acid sequence: CASSSGQDNEKLFF.

The sample holds many counts of this clonotype. This chain links TRBV29-1 with TRBJ1-1; D may be TRBD1 (6 bases). This CDR3 is built from 13 residues. Germline assignment: CDR1 SQVTM and CDR2 ANQGSEA. Trimming left V 7 bases short and J 5 bases short, with 17 bases between. The CDR3 spells CSAQTGLGTEAFF. CDR3 bases: TGCAGCGCACAAACAGGGCTTGGTACTGAAGCTTTCTTT.

This clonotype was counted many times. The chain recombines TRBV9 with TRBJ1-2, with a possible D match to TRBD1 (6 bases). This CDR3 has 15 amino acids. Germline CDR1 SGDLS, CDR2 YYNGEE. V dropped 4 bases and J dropped 7 bases, with 20 bases sitting between them. CDR3 region: CASSPGGQLTIGYTF. The CDR3 DNA is TGTGCCAGCAGCCCCGGGGGCCAATTAACTATTGGCTACACCTTC.

The chain couples TRBV6-5 to TRBJ2-7, with D perhaps matching TRBD1 (6 bases). The CDR3 runs 14 residues. Per the germline V gene, CDR1 is MNHEY and CDR2 is SVGAGI. Trimming shortened V by 2 bases and J by 0 bases, and 8 bases separated the two germline ends. CDR3 region: CASSYGQTSYEQYF. CDR3 coding DNA: TGTGCCAGCAGTTACGGACAGACCTCCTACGAGCAGTACTTC.

The table lists this clonotype with many counts. The chain employs TRBV3-1 and TRBJ2-5; D uncertain. Germline V CDR1 and CDR2: LGHDT, YNNKEL (reference sequence). This CDR3 contains 14 residues. V gave up 0 bases and J gave up 10 bases, with 15 bases separating them. The CDR3 bases are TGTGCCAGCAGCCAAGAGAGGCCCGGGTTGGACCAGTACTTC. It specifies CASSQERPGLDQYF.

This clonotype was detected ten times or more. This rearrangement joins TRBV6-6 to TRBJ2-1; TRBD2 matches at 12 bases. The V and J ends lost 2 bases and 7 bases, in that order; junction bases with no gene match: 3. Germline V lookup: CDR1 MNHNY, CDR2 SVGAGI (reference sequence). The CDR3 consists of 15 residues. CDR3 DNA sequence: TGTGCCAGCAGTTACGCTAGCGGGGGGGCGAATGAGCAGTTCTTC. Protein sequence: CASSYASGGANEQFF.

This clonotype was observed at least ten times. V is TRBV7-6 and J is TRBJ1-2; 9 nucleotides line up with TRBD1. Germline lookup yields CDR1 SGHVS and CDR2 FNYEAQ. J gave up 4 bases and V 0 bases, and 12 bases lay outside the gene matches. The CDR3 covers 18 residues. In DNA form, the CDR3 reads TGTGCCAGCAGCTTAGCGTCATGGACAGGGGCGGGGGGCTATGGCTACACCTTC. It specifies CASSLASWTGAGGYGYTF.

This clonotype was seen at least ten times. This rearrangement joins TRBV7-8 to TRBJ2-5; the D is unclear. Trimming removed 3 bases at V and 7 bases at J, with 9 bases between. The CDR3 is made up of 12 amino acids. CDR1 SGHVS and CDR2 FQNEAQ come from the germline V gene. The CDR3 protein is CASSLEGGTQYF. The CDR3 coding sequence is TGTGCCAGCAGCTTGGAAGGTGGGACCCAGTACTTC.

This clonotype has at least ten counts. This chain links TRBV6-1 with TRBJ1-1, with TRBD1 matching over 8 bases. The CDR3 contains 13 residues. Per the germline V gene, CDR1 is MNHNS and CDR2 is SASEGT. V gave up 4 bases and J gave up 5 bases; unmatched junction bases: 3. The CDR3 DNA reads as TGTGCCAGCAGTGTCCGACAGGGGACTGAAGCTTTCTTT. Its translation is CASSVRQGTEAFF.

This clonotype has a count of ten or more. V and J are TRBV5-1 and TRBJ2-1, with D possibly being TRBD2 (6 bases). V lost 3 bases and J 0 bases, leaving 13 bases between the germline ends. This CDR3 has 16 residues. Germline V gene data show CDR1 as SGHRS and CDR2 as YFSETQ. In DNA, the CDR3 is TGCGCCAGCAGCTACGCCATAGCGGACTCCTACAATGAGCAGTTCTTC. This gives the protein CASSYAIADSYNEQFF.

This clonotype was detected ten times or more. The chain joins TRBV20-1 to TRBJ1-4; 9 bases map to TRBD1. The CDR3 runs to 15 residues. V was pared by 4 bases and J by 8 bases, with 11 bases of the junction left unmatched. The germline CDR1 and CDR2 sequences are DFQATT and SNEGSKA (reference sequence). The chain's CDR3 is CSATLGTGTGEKLFF. The CDR3 bases are TGCAGTGCTACCCTCGGCACCGGGACAGGGGAAAAACTGTTTTTT.

This clonotype was found many times. V usage is TRBV11-2 and J usage is TRBJ2-7; 10 nucleotides line up with TRBD2. The CDR3 is 15 amino acids. V lost 6 bases to trimming and J lost 0 bases; unmatched junction nucleotides: 5. Germline V gives CDR1 SGHAT, CDR2 FQNNGV. CDR3 sequence (DNA): TGTGCCAGCAGACCTAGCGGGGGTCACTCCTACGAGCAGTACTTC. This gives the protein CASRPSGGHSYEQYF.

V is TRBV6-6 and J is TRBJ2-2; TRBD2 might be the D (6 bases). The CDR3 contains 17 residues. Looked up from germline, CDR1 is MNHNY and CDR2 is SVGAGI (reference sequence). Trimming removed 2 bases at V and 0 bases at J, with 13 bases between. CDR3 sequence: CASSYPRGEPNTGELFF. The CDR3, as DNA: TGTGCCAGCAGTTACCCGCGGGGAGAGCCGAACACCGGGGAGCTGTTTTTT.

This clonotype was picked up many times. V gene TRBV7-9 combines with J gene TRBJ1-3; D is undetermined. Trimming stripped 5 bases from V and 1 base from J, with 3 bases between. Germline-derived CDR1 and CDR2 are SEHNR and FQNEAQ (reference sequence). The CDR3 consists of 12 residues. The CDR3 here is CASSVSGNTIYF. The CDR3 DNA reads as TGTGCCAGCAGCGTTTCTGGAAACACCATATATTTT.

This clonotype appeared many times. The V and J genes are TRBV20-1 and TRBJ2-1; TRBD2 matches 10 bases. J gave up 7 bases and V 0 bases, and 3 bases lay outside the gene matches. The CDR3 runs 14 residues. The germline V gene has CDR1 DFQATT and CDR2 SNEGSKA (reference sequence). The CDR3 DNA is TGCAGTGCTAGAGAAAGCGGGGGGGCAAATGAGCAGTTCTTC. It encodes CSARESGGANEQFF.

This clonotype was seen at least ten times. The chain links TRBV2 to TRBJ2-1; possible D gene TRBD1, 5 bases. The CDR3 consists of 11 residues. V was cut by 9 bases and J by 10 bases, with 13 bases left in between. From germline, CDR1 is SNHLY and CDR2 FYNNEI. The CDR3 DNA reads as TGTGCCAGAGGGGAAAAGGGCGAGCAGTTCTTC. As protein: CARGEKGEQFF.

In its sample, this clonotype was seen many times. The chain couples TRBV4-1 to TRBJ1-1, with unresolved D. Germline CDR1 reads MGHRA; CDR2 reads YSYEKL. The CDR3 totals 12 residues. V lost 3 bases to trimming and J lost 11 bases, with 13 bases between them. This chain's CDR3 is CASSQLGTRAFF. The CDR3 coding sequence is TGCGCCAGCAGCCAGTTGGGAACACGGGCTTTCTTT.

This clonotype appeared many times. The CDR3 reads CASSLRGPDTQYF. CDR3 coding DNA: TGTGCCAGCAGCTTGAGGGGCCCTGATACGCAGTATTTT. J is TRBJ2-3 and V is TRBV5-6; D might be TRBD1 (5 bases). Trimming shortened V by 1 base and J by 6 bases, and 9 bases separated the two germline ends. CDR3 size: 13 residues. Germline V gene sequence: CDR1 SGHDT, CDR2 YYEEEE.

This clonotype was recorded at least ten times. The V gene is TRBV9, the J gene TRBJ1-6; unclear D gene. The V gene's germline CDR1 is SGDLS and CDR2 YYNGEE. V gave up 4 bases and J gave up 6 bases, with 8 bases separating them. The CDR3 extends over 13 amino acids. CDR3 loop: CASSPEINSPLHF. CDR3 sequence (DNA): TGTGCCAGCAGCCCCGAAATTAATTCACCCCTCCACTTT.

This clonotype was counted many times. The CDR3, as DNA: TGCGCCAGCAGCTTACAGGGGGAGACCCAGTACTTC. Protein product: CASSLQGETQYF. This rearrangement joins TRBV5-1 to TRBJ2-5; 7 nucleotides align to TRBD1. CDR1 SGHRS and CDR2 YFSETQ come from the germline V gene. CDR3 length: 12 residues. Germline trimming cut 2 bases from V and 5 bases from J; bases unmatched to any gene: 0.

This clonotype was counted many times. V is TRBV5-6 and J is TRBJ1-2; perhaps TRBD1 as D (5 bases). Germline V CDR1 and CDR2: SGHDT, YYEEEE. V dropped 4 bases and J dropped 3 bases, with 13 bases sitting between them. The CDR3 is 14 residues long. CDR3 nucleotides: TGTGCCAGCAGCCCTGGGGCCAGTTACTATGGCTACACCTTC. Residues: CASSPGASYYGYTF. Complete variable domain (other parts from reference TRBV5-6 and TRBJ1-2): DAGVTQSPTHLIKTRGQQVTLRCSPKSGHDTVSWYQQALGQGPQFIFQYYEEEERQRGNFPDRFSGHQFPNYSSELNVNALLLGDSALYLCASSPGASYYGYTFGSGTRLTVV.

This clonotype was recorded at least ten times. The chain carries TRBV7-6 and TRBJ2-3, with D perhaps being TRBD1 or TRBD2 (5 bases each). The CDR3 sequence is 17 residues long. Per the germline V gene, CDR1 is SGHVS and CDR2 is FNYEAQ. Trimming shortened V by 3 bases and J by 2 bases, and 18 bases separated the two germline ends. The CDR3 spells CASSLRWGRAVTDTQYF. Written as DNA, the CDR3 is TGTGCCAGCAGCTTGAGGTGGGGGAGAGCGGTCACAGATACGCAGTATTTT. Full variable domain (remainder filled in from reference TRBV7-6 and TRBJ2-3): GAGVSQSPRYKVTKRGQDVALRCDPISGHVSLYWYRQALGQGPEFLTYFNYEAQQDKSGLPNDRFSAERPEGSISTLTIQRTEQRDSAMYRCASSLRWGRAVTDTQYFGPGTRLTVL.

This clonotype was seen ten or more times. This chain connects TRBV29-1 to TRBJ2-3, with 7 bases aligning to TRBD2. The germline V gene encodes CDR1 SQVTM and CDR2 ANQGSEA. This CDR3 is built from 14 residues. V was pared by 6 bases and J by 5 bases, with 11 bases of the junction left unmatched. The CDR3 DNA reads TGCAGCGTCCAAGTAAGCGGGGAAAAAGATACGCAGTATTTT. This translates into CSVQVSGEKDTQYF.

This clonotype was counted ten times or more. This sequence joins TRBV5-1 and TRBJ2-1; 7 nucleotides match TRBD1. Germline V gives CDR1 SGHRS, CDR2 YFSETQ. The V and J ends lost 3 bases and 6 bases, in that order; junction bases with no gene match: 9. This CDR3 region has 15 residues. The CDR3 reads CASSSSGTASNEQFF. CDR3 in DNA: TGCGCCAGCAGCTCATCCGGGACAGCGTCCAATGAGCAGTTCTTC. Using reference TRBV5-1 and TRBJ2-1 for the parts outside the CDR3, the full variable domain is KAGVTQTPRYLIKTRGQQVTLSCSPISGHRSVSWYQQTPGQGLQFLFEYFSETQRNKGNFPGRFSGRQFSNSRSEMNVSTLELGDSALYLCASSSSGTASNEQFFGPGTRLTVL.

For this clonotype: This may arise from a read error, as a much more abundant clone is one base away. V is TRBV20-1 and J is TRBJ2-2, with TRBD2 as a possible D gene (7 bases). Germline lookup yields CDR1 DFQATT and CDR2 SNEGSKA (reference sequence). CDR3 length equals 15 residues. V lost 5 bases and J 4 bases, leaving 17 bases between the germline ends. The CDR3, as DNA: TGCAGTGCTTGGGGGGAGGGGGTGACCACCGGGGAGCTGTTTTTT. Translating gives CSAWGEGVTTGELFF.

This clonotype was picked up many times. V gene TRBV2 combines with J gene TRBJ2-1, with D unresolved. The V end lost 10 bases, the J end lost 12 bases, and 19 bases lay between the germline ends. The CDR3 is 12 residues long. Germline V gives CDR1 SNHLY, CDR2 FYNNEI. As DNA, the CDR3 is TGTGCCACCTCCTACCCGGTCAGTGCGCAGTTCTTC. Residues: CATSYPVSAQFF. The variable domain in full, with the rest retrieved from reference TRBV2 and TRBJ2-1, is EPEVTQTPSHQVTQMGQEVILRCVPISNHLYFYWYRQILGQKVEFLVSFYNNEISEKSEIFDDQFSVERPDGSNFTLKIRSTKLEDSAMYFCATSYPVSAQFFGPGTRLTVL.

This clonotype was seen at least ten times. This chain uses TRBV5-1 with TRBJ2-2; 9 bases map to TRBD1. This CDR3 is 15 amino acids long. With V trimmed by 4 bases and J by 5 bases, 6 bases remained unmatched. Germline lookup yields CDR1 SGHRS and CDR2 YFSETQ. The DNA of the CDR3 is TGCGCCAGCAGCGGCGGGACAGGGAGAACCGGGGAGCTGTTTTTT. Encoded protein: CASSGGTGRTGELFF.

This clonotype has a handful of counts. The chain joins TRBV5-5 to TRBJ2-3, with D possibly TRBD2 on 5 matching bases. This CDR3 is built from 14 residues. V gave up 0 bases and J gave up 4 bases, with 9 bases separating them. Germline loops: CDR1 SGHKS, CDR2 YYEKEE (reference sequence). The CDR3 DNA reads as TGTGCCAGCAGCTTGGTTAGCGCGGCAGATACGCAGTATTTT. Translating gives CASSLVSAADTQYF.

This clonotype occurred many times. V is TRBV7-2 and J is TRBJ1-5; D is ambiguous. CDR1 is SGHTA and CDR2 is FQGNSA in the germline V gene. Trimming shortened V by 1 base and J by 3 bases, and 7 bases separated the two germline ends. The CDR3 contains 14 residues. The CDR3 sequence: CASSLGGFNQPQHF. In nucleotides, the CDR3 is TGTGCCAGCAGCTTAGGCGGATTCAATCAGCCCCAGCATTTT.